This T cell receptor beta chain stems from a study of blood T cell repertoires in COVID-19. V was clipped by 3 bases and J by 4 bases; unmatched bases: 12. CDR1 and CDR2 from the germline V gene are MGHRA and YSYEKL. The CDR3 loop spans 17 amino acids. In the authors' methods: Amplification with reference gene primers provided the estimates of nucleated cell counts. Data came from immunoSEQ multiplex PCR; TCRdb stores just in-frame clones and leaves some out. The DNA was the basis for D and trimming; V, J and clone size are from that table. The table lists under 30,000 clones, roughly 84% of them singletons, with approximately 7.5% in the top ten.

The rearrangement joins TRBV4-1 to TRBJ2-1; TRBD2 agrees at 7 bases. This TCR came from a man aged 50 to 59 with active COVID-19. The sequenced sample consisted of peripheral blood. The CDR3, as DNA: TGCGCCAGCAGCCAGTTTACAAGCGGGGTAGGTTACAATGAGCAGTTCTTC. Its translation: CASSQFTSGVGYNEQFF.